This T cell receptor beta chain stems from a study of blood T cell repertoires in COVID-19. The overall study: From the United States, Italy and Spain came samples of acute and convalescent COVID-19. T cells, B-cell-depleted T cells, or PBMCs provided the cDNA or gDNA that served as material.

In the source study's methods: For nucleated cells, counts were estimated from reference gene primer amplification. The data were produced by immunoSEQ multiplex PCR, yet TCRdb's version contains in-frame clones alone and is incomplete. Clone size and the V and J calls come from that table; the DNA yielded D and trimming. The data hold approximately 130,000 clones, with approximately 86% observed a single time. With 7 bases removed from V and 2 bases from J, the gap between germline ends came to 8 bases. The CDR3 covers 12 residues. Germline CDR1 reads MNHNY; CDR2 reads SVGAGI (reference sequence). This sequence was found in a woman aged 45-65 years who had recovered from COVID-19. The genes are TRBV6-6 and TRBJ1-2; D gene ambiguous. Specimen: peripheral blood. This chain's CDR3 is CASTPGNYGYTF. CDR3 nucleotide sequence: TGTGCCAGCACCCCAGGCAACTATGGCTACACCTTC.